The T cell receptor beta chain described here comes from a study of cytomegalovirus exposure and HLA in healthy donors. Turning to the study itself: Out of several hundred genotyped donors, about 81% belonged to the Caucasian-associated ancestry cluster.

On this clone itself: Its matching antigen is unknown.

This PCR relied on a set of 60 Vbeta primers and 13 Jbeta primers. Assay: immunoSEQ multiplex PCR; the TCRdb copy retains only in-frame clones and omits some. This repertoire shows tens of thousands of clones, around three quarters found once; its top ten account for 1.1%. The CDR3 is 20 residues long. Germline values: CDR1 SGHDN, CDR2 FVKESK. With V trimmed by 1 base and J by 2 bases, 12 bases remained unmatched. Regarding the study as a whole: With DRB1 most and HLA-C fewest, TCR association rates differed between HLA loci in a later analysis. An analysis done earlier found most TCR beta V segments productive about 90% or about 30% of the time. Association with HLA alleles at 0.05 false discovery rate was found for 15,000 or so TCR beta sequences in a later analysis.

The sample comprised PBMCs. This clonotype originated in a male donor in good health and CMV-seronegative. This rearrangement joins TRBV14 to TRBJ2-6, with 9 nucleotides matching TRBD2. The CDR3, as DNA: TGTGCCAGCAGCCAAGGTGTGAGAATAGCGGGAGAAACTGGGGCCAACGTCCTGACTTTC. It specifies CASSQGVRIAGETGANVLTF.